The 5 T cell receptor beta chains presented below share a single source sample, sequenced in a study of blood T cell repertoires in COVID-19. This table comes from immunoSEQ multiplex PCR, and its TCRdb copy is limited to in-frame clones, with some not included. The sample comprises about 350,000 clones, around nine tenths of which are singletons, and 6% to 8% rests with the top ten. Specimen: peripheral blood. These receptors were obtained from a woman between 65 and 79 years old with COVID-19, enrolled during active disease.

The CDR3 DNA follows: TGTGCCAGCAGACCAGGGGGCACCGGGGAGCTGTTTTTT. Protein sequence: CASRPGGTGELFF. The rearrangement links TRBV7-2 to TRBJ2-2; 7 nucleotides agree with TRBD1. This CDR3 is 13 amino acids long. Looked up from germline, CDR1 is SGHTA and CDR2 is FQGNSA. Trimming took 6 bases from V and 4 from J; bases not matched to a gene: 2.

This clone was counted once. This chain links TRBV29-1 with TRBJ1-2, with TRBD1 identical over 10 bases. V trimming: 5 bases; J trimming: 8 bases; junction bases outside the gene matches: 11. Germline CDR1 is SQVTM and CDR2 is ANQGSEA. This CDR3 has 14 residues. The CDR3 sequence: CSVPGTGAITGYTF. The CDR3 DNA is TGCAGCGTTCCCGGGACAGGGGCCATCACCGGCTACACCTTC.

The CDR3 loop is CASSQEMGGGYTF. CDR3 DNA: TGTGCCAGCAGCCAAGAGATGGGGGGTGGCTACACCTTC. The rearrangement uses TRBV14 and TRBJ1-2; tentatively, D is TRBD1 (5 bases). V lost 0 bases and J 7 bases, leaving 9 bases between the germline ends. Germline V gene sequence: CDR1 SGHDN, CDR2 FVKESK. The CDR3 loop spans 13 amino acids. The whole variable domain, remainder taken from reference TRBV14 and TRBJ1-2, is EAGVTQFPSHSVIEKGQTVTLRCDPISGHDNLYWYRRVMGKEIKFLLHFVKESKQDESGMPNNRFLAERTGGTYSTLKVQPAELEDSGVYFCASSQEMGGGYTFGSGTRLTVV.

The CDR3 nucleotides read TGTGCCACGCGGGGGGGCAGCACAGATACGCAGTATTTT. Translated: CATRGGSTDTQYF. The chain combines TRBV3-1 (or the pseudogene TRBV3-2) with TRBJ2-3; 9 positions agree with TRBD2. V lost 10 bases, J lost 0 bases, and 2 bases stayed unmatched. This CDR3 spans 13 amino acids. CDR1 is LGHDT and CDR2 is YNNKEL in the germline V gene (reference sequence).

The gene calls are TRBV18 and TRBJ2-7, with 7 bases aligning to TRBD1. CDR1 is KGHSH, CDR2 LQKENI, per germline. V shed 4 bases, J shed 3 bases, and the junction held 3 bases outside the gene matches. The CDR3 totals 13 residues. In DNA, the CDR3 is TGTGCCAGCTCACTATCAGGGGGCTACGAGCAGTACTTC. The encoded protein is CASSLSGGYEQYF. Drawing the rest from reference TRBV18 and TRBJ2-7, the complete variable domain is NAGVMQNPRHLVRRRGQEARLRCSPMKGHSHVYWYRQLPEEGLKFMVYLQKENIIDESGMPKERFSAEFPKEGPSILRIQQVVRGDSAAYFCASSLSGGYEQYFGPGTRLTVT.